Listed below are T cell receptor beta chains from one sample, sequenced in a study of OX40 agonist ivuxolimab in advanced cancers. Profiled with immunoSEQ multiplex PCR; TCRdb holds only in-frame clones, not every one. The sample holds 69,000 or so clones; 85% are singletons and the top ten take roughly 0.89%. The sample was CD4+ or CD8+ T cells sorted from blood, taken in a trial of the OX40 agonist ivuxolimab. The source is an adult with an advanced solid tumor such as melanoma, head and neck, liver or kidney cancer. CDR3s include the opening cysteine and the closing phenylalanine or tryptophan. Some rows mark clone size as missing; the rest say once, few, many or name a class of expanded clone.

size: NA
J: TRBJ2-7
length: 15
V: TRBV6-6
CDR3: CASSPGTGLNYEQYF

size: NA
J: TRBJ1-4
length: 17
V: TRBV6-4
CDR3: CASRSGLSNKANEKLFF

size: few
J: TRBJ1-1
length: 13
V: TRBV30
CDR3: CAWSDDGNTEAFF

size: NA
J: TRBJ2-3
length: 15
V: TRBV11-3
CDR3: CASSLGRGLTDTQYF

size: NA
J: TRBJ1-3
length: 15
V: TRBV4-2
CDR3: CASSPSSGYGNTIYF

size: NA
J: TRBJ2-5
length: 14
V: TRBV9
CDR3: CASGGASGRETQYF

size: NA
J: TRBJ1-6
length: 15
V: TRBV5-4
CDR3: CASSLGQVMNSPLHF

size: NA
J: TRBJ2-3
length: 15
V: TRBV7-9
CDR3: CASSLRSLGTDTQYF

size: NA
J: TRBJ2-1
length: 14
V: TRBV5-6
CDR3: CASSFGQGEGEQFF

size: NA
J: TRBJ2-2
length: 18
V: TRBV5-1
CDR3: CASSSQGRLADEGGELFF

size: NA
J: TRBJ2-1
length: 14
V: TRBV7-6
CDR3: CASSLGDRPNEQFF

size: few
J: TRBJ1-5
length: 17
V: TRBV5-5
CDR3: CASSSLPRGRSNQPQHF

size: NA
J: TRBJ2-5
length: 14
V: TRBV19
CDR3: CASSTTGLQETQYF

size: NA
J: TRBJ1-1
length: 14
V: TRBV7-2
CDR3: CASSPTLTVLEAFF

size: NA
J: TRBJ2-3
length: 13
V: TRBV5-6
CDR3: CASSLGPASTQYF

size: NA
J: TRBJ1-5
length: 17
V: TRBV4-3
CDR3: CASSQDVRTGGHQPQHF

size: NA
J: TRBJ1-1
length: 14
V: TRBV6-1
CDR3: CASSATDRNTEAFF

size: NA
J: TRBJ2-7
length: 13
V: TRBV9
CDR3: CASSVDSSYEQYF

size: NA
J: TRBJ2-1
length: 13
V: TRBV30
CDR3: CAYERGGPHEQFF

size: NA
J: TRBJ1-2
length: 15
V: TRBV10-2
CDR3: CASSPGSGRGYGYTF

size: NA
J: TRBJ2-5
length: 14
V: TRBV11-2
CDR3: CASSPLSGAGTQYF

size: NA
J: TRBJ2-1
length: 16
V: TRBV28
CDR3: CASSSPRGSSYNEQFF

size: NA
J: TRBJ1-1
length: 13
V: TRBV6-5
CDR3: CASSYSENTEAFF

size: NA
J: TRBJ2-4
length: 16
V: TRBV4-2
CDR3: CASSQEQRQAGNIQYF

size: NA
J: TRBJ1-5
length: 15
V: TRBV28
CDR3: CASSSPGQNNQPQHF

size: NA
J: TRBJ1-1
length: 14
V: TRBV5-1
CDR3: CASSLTGTGAEAFF

size: NA
J: TRBJ2-2
length: 15
V: TRBV6-4
CDR3: CASSTSGGASGELFF

size: NA
J: TRBJ2-1
length: 13
V: TRBV19
CDR3: CASSVQEYNEQFF